The 25 T cell receptor beta chains listed next were all sequenced from one sample in a study of response to subunit inactivated influenza vaccine. TCRdb ran MiXCR on the RT-PCR reads and lists one entry per CDR3 protein. The data contain hundreds of thousands of distinct CDR3 sequences, about 14% of them singletons. The input for sequencing was PBMCs from blood, taken roughly 2 weeks before vaccination. Every receptor here comes from a man aged 50-59 years who received an inactivated influenza vaccine.

The chain combines TRBV7-2 with TRBJ1-5, with 7 bases aligning to TRBD1. The CDR3 contains 16 residues. After removal of 1 base from V and 6 bases from J, the junction contained 9 bases not matched to a gene. Germline CDR1 is SGHTA and CDR2 is FQGNSA. Written as DNA, the CDR3 is TGTGCCAGCAGCTTAGGGCGTGGACAGGCGGGTCAGCCCCAGCATTTT. This gives the protein CASSLGRGQAGQPQHF.

V gene TRBV29-1 combines with J gene TRBJ2-7; 9 bases fit TRBD2. The J segment lost 5 bases and the V segment lost 1 base, leaving 15 bases of the junction unmatched. The germline V gene has CDR1 SQVTM and CDR2 ANQGSEA. The CDR3 sequence is 17 residues long. CDR3 DNA: TGCAGCGTTGAAGCAAGGATTGGCGGGAGGGCAATCAACGAGCAGTACTTC. Its translation is CSVEARIGGRAINEQYF.

The chain couples TRBV20-1 to TRBJ2-3; 7 positions agree with TRBD2. The V segment lost 1 base and the J segment 8 bases; nucleotides outside the gene matches: 9. This CDR3 contains 14 residues. Germline CDR1 reads DFQATT; CDR2 reads SNEGSKA (reference sequence). CDR3 loop: CSARVDTSAGTQYF. The CDR3 DNA follows: TGCAGTGCTAGAGTGGATACTAGCGCGGGTACGCAGTATTTT.

V gene TRBV5-1 combines with J gene TRBJ2-5; D remains unclear. This CDR3 spans 14 amino acids. Trimming cost V 1 base and J 5 bases, with 12 bases left between them. The germline V gene encodes CDR1 SGHRS and CDR2 YFSETQ. In DNA, the CDR3 is TGCGCCAGCAGCTTGAGTGCAGGTCTGGAGACCCAGTACTTC. It is translated as CASSLSAGLETQYF.

This clonotype was detected only a few times. The rearrangement uses TRBV7-2 and TRBJ1-1, with TRBD1 as a possible D gene (5 bases). Trimming cost V 2 bases and J 1 base, with 17 bases left between them. CDR3 length: 17 residues. CDR1 and CDR2 (germline): SGHTA, FQGNSA. This CDR3 reads CASSLSLVSGRNTEAFF. The CDR3 DNA reads as TGTGCCAGCAGCTTATCCCTAGTATCAGGGCGGAACACTGAAGCTTTCTTT.

This chain connects TRBV5-1 to TRBJ1-1; the D is unclear. In germline, CDR1 is SGHRS, CDR2 YFSETQ. Trimming removed 0 bases from V and 1 base from J, with 13 bases in between. The CDR3 covers 16 residues. CDR3 region: CASSLDSLGPNTEAFF. The CDR3 nucleotides read TGCGCCAGCAGCTTGGATAGTCTGGGCCCGAACACTGAAGCTTTCTTT.

The chain couples TRBV20-1 to TRBJ2-4; a possible D gene is TRBD1 (7 bases). The germline gives CDR1 DFQATT, CDR2 SNEGSKA (reference sequence). V shed 4 bases and J shed 6 bases, with 19 bases lying between them. This CDR3 has 15 amino acids. The CDR3 sequence is CSATLGTDGGNIQYF. CDR3 nucleotide sequence: TGCAGTGCTACCCTAGGGACAGACGGGGGAAACATTCAGTACTTC.

This clonotype was seen more than once but under ten times. V and J are TRBV12-3 or TRBV12-4 and TRBJ2-7, with 7 bases fitting TRBD1. V shed 7 bases, J shed 4 bases, and the junction held 19 bases outside the gene matches. There are 17 residues in the CDR3. This chain's CDR3 is CASTFRMGTDPLYEQYF. The CDR3 DNA follows: TGTGCCAGCACTTTCCGGATGGGGACAGATCCTTTATACGAGCAGTACTTC.

The chain combines TRBV9 with TRBJ2-1, with 7 bases fitting TRBD2. The CDR3 has 14 residues. J lost 9 bases, V lost 0 bases, and 6 bases had no gene match. Germline V lookup: CDR1 SGDLS, CDR2 YYNGEE. DNA of the CDR3: TGTGCCAGCAGCGTAGTGGCGGGAGATGGTGAGCAGTTCTTC. This encodes CASSVVAGDGEQFF.

In its sample, this clonotype was seen a few times. The genes are TRBV20-1 and TRBJ2-1, with 10 nucleotides matching TRBD2. Germline trimming cut 1 base from V and 0 bases from J; bases unmatched to any gene: 3. From germline, CDR1 is DFQATT and CDR2 SNEGSKA (reference sequence). The CDR3 runs 16 residues. The CDR3 protein is CSARARTSGSYNEQFF. In DNA form, the CDR3 reads TGCAGTGCTAGAGCCAGGACTAGCGGCTCCTACAATGAGCAGTTCTTC.

The sample holds a few counts of this clonotype. The J gene is TRBJ2-1, the V gene TRBV2; D is undetermined. Looked up from germline, CDR1 is SNHLY and CDR2 is FYNNEI. The CDR3 sequence is 13 residues long. Trimming removed 1 base from V and 3 bases from J, with 4 bases in between. CDR3 loop: CASSEGDYNEQFF. CDR3 DNA sequence: TGTGCCAGCAGTGAAGGAGACTACAATGAGCAGTTCTTC.

This clonotype occurred many times. The genes are TRBV29-1 and TRBJ1-1, with D tentatively TRBD1 (6 bases). V was clipped by 7 bases and J by 0 bases, with 18 bases between them. CDR3 length: 15 residues. CDR1 is SQVTM and CDR2 is ANQGSEA in the germline V gene. DNA of the CDR3: TGCAGCGGCCTCCCCGGGACAATAATGAACACTGAAGCTTTCTTT. Translated, it gives CSGLPGTIMNTEAFF.

This clonotype was seen many times. This sequence joins TRBV25-1 and TRBJ1-5; 9 nucleotides match TRBD1. CDR3 size: 15 residues. After removal of 3 bases from V and 4 bases from J, the junction contained 4 bases not matched to a gene. The germline CDR1 and CDR2 sequences are MGHDK and SYGVNS. Written as DNA, the CDR3 is TGTGCCAGCAGTGAGTCGACAGGGGGAAATCAGCCCCAGCATTTT. The encoded protein is CASSESTGGNQPQHF.

The chain carries TRBV24-1 and TRBJ2-5; 8 bases match TRBD1. After removal of 4 bases from V and 3 bases from J, the junction contained 6 bases not matched to a gene. CDR1 is KGHDR, CDR2 SFDVKD, per germline. The CDR3 runs 15 residues. As DNA, the CDR3 is TGTGCCACCAGTGACCGGGGACAGGCCAAAGAGACCCAGTACTTC. The encoded protein is CATSDRGQAKETQYF.

J is TRBJ1-1 and V is TRBV12-3 or TRBV12-4; D perhaps matches TRBD1 (5 bases). The CDR3 is 14 residues long. Trimming took 5 bases from V and 4 from J, leaving 14 bases between them. The DNA for the CDR3 is TGTGCCAGCAGTCTTAAAAGGGGTGGCACTGAAGCTTTCTTT. It codes for CASSLKRGGTEAFF.

This clonotype was recorded a few times. The chain combines TRBV6-1 with TRBJ1-2; tentative D call: TRBD1 (5 bases). Germline V gene data show CDR1 as MNHNS and CDR2 as SASEGT. This CDR3 contains 13 residues. V was cut by 7 bases and J by 3 bases, with 12 bases left in between. CDR3 in DNA: TGTGCCAGCAAAGGGGCCCTTTACTATGGCTACACCTTC. Translation: CASKGALYYGYTF.

This chain joins TRBV5-1 and TRBJ2-3, with a possible D match to TRBD1 (5 bases). CDR1 and CDR2 (germline): SGHRS, YFSETQ. Between the trimmed V and J ends, which lost 4 bases and 7 bases, there was a span of 13 bases. The CDR3 covers 13 residues. CDR3 bases: TGCGCCAGCAGCACCGACAGTGGAAATACGCAGTATTTT. This sequence encodes CASSTDSGNTQYF.

This chain links TRBV12-3 or TRBV12-4 with TRBJ2-1; D gene uncertain. The CDR3 sequence is 12 residues long. V was pared by 10 bases and J by 2 bases, with 9 bases between. The chain's CDR3 is CATGYTYNEQFF. In DNA, the CDR3 is TGTGCCACGGGTTACACCTACAATGAGCAGTTCTTC.

V is TRBV9 and J is TRBJ2-5; 7 bases are a match to TRBD2. Germline-derived CDR1 and CDR2 are SGDLS and YYNGEE. CDR3 length equals 15 residues. Trimming at V came to 4 bases and at J to 5 bases, leaving 11 bases not matched to a gene. The CDR3: CASSQGGLGGETQYF. CDR3 sequence (DNA): TGTGCCAGCAGCCAGGGAGGACTAGGTGGGGAGACCCAGTACTTC.

J is TRBJ2-1 and V is TRBV5-1, with D perhaps matching TRBD2 (7 bases). Germline CDR1 is SGHRS and CDR2 is YFSETQ. The CDR3 loop spans 18 amino acids. The V and J ends lost 0 bases and 10 bases respectively, with 26 bases between them. CDR3 sequence: CASSLGSRGAPLGEEQFF. CDR3 DNA sequence: TGCGCCAGCAGCTTGGGGTCTCGGGGGGCCCCCCTCGGCGAGGAGCAGTTCTTC.

In its sample, this clonotype was seen a few times. The rearrangement joins TRBV10-1 to TRBJ2-2, with D maybe TRBD1 (5 bases). V was pared by 3 bases and J by 7 bases, with 15 bases between. Germline-derived CDR1 and CDR2 are WNHNN and SYGVQD (reference sequence). The CDR3 is 15 amino acids. CDR3 coding DNA: TGCGCCAGCAGTGAACTTGGGCAGGGAAGCGGGGAGCTGTTTTTT. This codes for CASSELGQGSGELFF.

The V and J genes are TRBV10-3 and TRBJ2-4; TRBD2 aligns across 7 bases. There are 16 residues in the CDR3. Germline-derived CDR1 and CDR2 are ENHRY and SYGVKD. J was trimmed by 0 bases and V by 8 bases; bases with no gene match: 10. The CDR3 nucleotides are TGTGCCATCTCTGAGGGCCTAGCGGTAGCCAAAAACATTCAGTACTTC. This encodes CAISEGLAVAKNIQYF.

This clonotype was counted a few times. The chain carries TRBV21-1 and TRBJ2-3; no DNA check was done on the table's D call, TRBD2. TRBV21-1 is an annotated pseudogene. The CDR3 runs to 13 residues. The CDR3 region has the DNA TGTGCCAGCGGACGGGAGTACACAGATACGCAGTATTTT. As protein: CASGREYTDTQYF.

This clonotype was detected ten times or more. This chain links TRBV5-1 with TRBJ2-3; a possible D gene is TRBD2 (5 bases). The CDR3 runs 15 residues. Deletions cut 4 bases from V and 5 bases from J, with 17 bases between. CDR1 is SGHRS, CDR2 YFSETQ, per germline. The CDR3 region has the DNA TGCGCCAGCAGCCAGACTACCTCGAAGAGAGATACGCAGTATTTT. Its translation: CASSQTTSKRDTQYF.

Concerning this clonotype: A much bigger clone sits one base away, suggesting this may be a read error. The rearrangement uses TRBV3-1 and TRBJ1-3; possible D gene TRBD1, 5 bases. This CDR3 is 14 amino acids long. Germline CDR1 reads LGHDT; CDR2 reads YNNKEL (reference sequence). Trimming shortened V by 2 bases and J by 1 base, and 6 bases separated the two germline ends. The CDR3 protein is CASSQRGSGNTIYF. The CDR3 DNA follows: TGTGCCAGCAGCCAACGGGGGTCTGGAAACACCATATATTTT.